What follows is one TCR beta chain and its context. This record comes from a study of blood T cell repertoires in COVID-19. About the study: Researchers got acute and convalescent COVID-19 samples from the United States, Italy and Spain. T cells, B-cell-depleted T cells, or PBMCs supplied cDNA or gDNA.

In the original analysis: Amplifying reference gene primers gave estimates of nucleated cell counts. Data came from immunoSEQ multiplex PCR; TCRdb stores just in-frame clones and leaves some out. V, J and clone size are those of that table, while D and trimming were read from the DNA. Of 120,000 or so clones listed, approximately 86% were seen once; the top ten hold 0.75% to 0.9%. CDR1 and CDR2 (germline): SGHTA, FQGNSA. Unmatched junction bases numbered 2, after V lost 5 bases and J lost 0 bases. CDR3 length: 14 residues. The receptor was isolated from a woman aged 45-65 years with active or convalescent COVID-19. Sequencing was done on a sample of peripheral blood. The V call is TRBV7-2, the J call TRBJ2-7; 9 bases are shared with TRBD2. CDR3 DNA: TGTGCCAGCAGCAAGACTAGCGGCTCCTACGAGCAGTACTTC. Amino acids: CASSKTSGSYEQYF.